These 14 T cell receptor beta chains originate from one sample sequenced in a study of blood T cell repertoires in COVID-19. The repertoire was sequenced with immunoSEQ multiplex PCR; TCRdb's copy has only in-frame clones and lacks some. The top ten clones hold about 3% of a sample with 120,000 or so clones, more than 75% of them seen once. The sequenced material came from peripheral blood. These receptors all come from a woman aged 45-60 years with acute or convalescent COVID-19.

The J gene is TRBJ2-1, the V gene TRBV11-2; the match to TRBD2 covers 8 bases. V gave up 2 bases and J gave up 8 bases; unmatched junction bases: 20. Per the germline V gene, CDR1 is SGHAT and CDR2 is FQNNGV. The CDR3 spans 19 residues. CDR3 loop: CASSLSLGSGIQYTDEQFF. DNA for the CDR3: TGTGCCAGCAGCTTATCATTGGGTAGCGGGATACAGTACACCGATGAGCAGTTCTTC.

The chain recombines TRBV3-1 (or the pseudogene TRBV3-2) with TRBJ2-1; 9 nucleotides agree with TRBD1. Germline lookup yields CDR1 LGHDT and CDR2 YNNKEL (reference sequence). Losses at the gene ends were 10 bases for V and 3 bases for J; bases not matched to a gene: 7. The CDR3 runs 14 residues. The DNA of the CDR3 is TGTGCCACCTCCTCGGGACAGGGCTACAATGAGCAGTTCTTC. Residues: CATSSGQGYNEQFF.

CDR3: CAISEFPGAEDTQYF. Here the CDR3 DNA reads TGTGCCATCAGTGAGTTTCCAGGGGCTGAGGATACGCAGTATTTT. This chain links TRBV10-3 with TRBJ2-3; D is perhaps TRBD1 (6 bases). The CDR3 runs to 15 residues. Trimming took off 1 base at V and 6 bases at J, with 14 bases between the two ends. Germline CDR1 is ENHRY and CDR2 is SYGVKD.

This clone was counted between two and nine times. The chain uses TRBV24-1 and TRBJ2-2, with TRBD2 identical over 8 bases. This CDR3 region has 18 residues. Germline lookup yields CDR1 KGHDR and CDR2 SFDVKD. With V trimmed by 0 bases and J by 5 bases, 10 bases remained unmatched. This CDR3 is CATSDLPSGSRYTGELFF. DNA for the CDR3: TGTGCCACCAGTGATTTGCCCAGCGGGAGTCGGTATACCGGGGAGCTGTTTTTT.

V usage is TRBV28 and J usage is TRBJ1-5; D is undetermined. V was trimmed by 4 bases and J by 1 base, leaving 8 bases between them. The germline gives CDR1 MDHEN, CDR2 SYDVKM. The CDR3 sequence is 14 residues long. The CDR3 coding sequence is TGTGCCAGCAGTTCCCCACAGAGCAATCAGCCCCAGCATTTT. Translation gives CASSSPQSNQPQHF.

This rearrangement joins TRBV18 to TRBJ2-7; 7 bases line up with TRBD1. The length of the CDR3 is 12 residues. Trimming at V came to 6 bases and at J to 9 bases, leaving 8 bases not matched to a gene. Germline assignment: CDR1 KGHSH and CDR2 LQKENI. CDR3 nucleotide sequence: TGTGCCAGCTCGCCTAACAGGGGCGGGCAGTACTTC. This codes for CASSPNRGGQYF.

The J gene is TRBJ2-1, the V gene TRBV19; tentative D call: TRBD2 (6 bases). Looked up from germline, CDR1 is LNHDA and CDR2 is SQIVND (reference sequence). With 1 base removed from V and 0 bases from J, the gap between germline ends came to 10 bases. CDR3 length: 16 amino acids. This CDR3 is CASSIAGERSYNEQFF. The CDR3 DNA reads TGTGCCAGTAGTATAGCGGGGGAGCGCTCCTACAATGAGCAGTTCTTC.

V gene TRBV11-3 combines with J gene TRBJ2-7; no clear D. The V gene lost 5 bases and the J gene lost 4 bases, with 9 bases spanning the gap. Germline loops: CDR1 SGHNT, CDR2 YENEEA. The CDR3 totals 12 residues. CDR3 amino acids: CASSAGPYEQYF. CDR3 in DNA: TGTGCCAGCAGCGCTGGCCCGTACGAGCAGTACTTC. The whole variable domain, filled in from reference TRBV11-3 and TRBJ2-7, reads EAGVVQSPRYKIIEKKQPVAFWCNPISGHNTLYWYLQNLGQGPELLIRYENEEAVDDSQLPKDRFSAERLKGVDSTLKIQPAELGDSAVYLCASSAGPYEQYFGPGTRLTVT.

The CDR3 loop reads CASSTGTRETQYF. The CDR3 DNA reads TGTGCCAGTAGTACCGGGACTAGAGAGACCCAGTACTTC. V is TRBV19 and J is TRBJ2-5; 8 positions match TRBD2. Germline CDR1 reads LNHDA; CDR2 reads SQIVND (reference sequence). Losses at the gene ends were 4 bases for V and 4 bases for J; bases not matched to a gene: 2. This CDR3 comprises 13 residues.

The chain is built from TRBV5-1 and TRBJ1-1; D might be TRBD1 (6 bases). Trimming shortened V by 4 bases and J by 0 bases, and 10 bases separated the two germline ends. Germline CDR1 is SGHRS and CDR2 is YFSETQ. The CDR3 consists of 14 residues. The DNA for the CDR3 is TGCGCCAGCAGCCATCGACAGGTGAACACTGAAGCTTTCTTT. This translates into CASSHRQVNTEAFF. Variable domain in full (rest from reference TRBV5-1 and TRBJ1-1): KAGVTQTPRYLIKTRGQQVTLSCSPISGHRSVSWYQQTPGQGLQFLFEYFSETQRNKGNFPGRFSGRQFSNSRSEMNVSTLELGDSALYLCASSHRQVNTEAFFGQGTRLTVV.

This chain links TRBV28 with TRBJ1-5; perhaps TRBD1 as D (5 bases). This CDR3 contains 16 residues. Trimming took 6 bases from V and 7 from J, leaving 22 bases between them. Germline values: CDR1 MDHEN, CDR2 SYDVKM. The CDR3 coding sequence is TGTGCCAGCAGGAATGGCGGGGCGACTCGGGGACAGCCCCAGCATTTT. Translation gives CASRNGGATRGQPQHF.

The chain employs TRBV7-8 and TRBJ2-1, with D maybe TRBD2 (6 bases). Germline loops: CDR1 SGHVS, CDR2 FQNEAQ. The CDR3 loop spans 16 amino acids. The ends were cut back, 4 bases at V and 5 bases at J, with 18 bases in the middle. For the CDR3, the DNA is TGTGCCAGCAGCTCCCGGAGGCTAGCGCAAAACAATGAGCAGTTCTTC. Amino acid sequence: CASSSRRLAQNNEQFF.

This clone was seen once. The genes are TRBV14 and TRBJ2-1; TRBD2 agrees at 7 bases. CDR1 is SGHDN, CDR2 FVKESK, per germline. V shed 2 bases and J 3 bases; nucleotides not matched to a gene: 7. There are 16 residues in the CDR3. The chain's CDR3 is CASSQRGLLSYNEQFF. The DNA for the CDR3 is TGTGCCAGCAGCCAAAGGGGACTATTAAGCTACAATGAGCAGTTCTTC.

V gene TRBV18 combines with J gene TRBJ2-4; 7 bases align to TRBD1. V shed 3 bases and J 8 bases; nucleotides not matched to a gene: 4. The CDR3 totals 13 residues. The germline gives CDR1 KGHSH, CDR2 LQKENI. The CDR3 DNA follows: TGTGCCAGCTCACCTACGCAGGGGGACATTCAGTACTTC. Translated, it gives CASSPTQGDIQYF. The full variable domain, completed using reference TRBV18 and TRBJ2-4, is NAGVMQNPRHLVRRRGQEARLRCSPMKGHSHVYWYRQLPEEGLKFMVYLQKENIIDESGMPKERFSAEFPKEGPSILRIQQVVRGDSAAYFCASSPTQGDIQYFGAGTRLSVL.